This T cell receptor (beta chain) is from a study of vaccination and CD4 T cells after COVID-19. On the study more broadly: The convalescents comprised six males and four females, two of them Hispanic. The cells in question were stimulated using overlapping spike peptides derived from SARS-CoV-2, HCoV-NL63, HCoV-OC43 and HCoV-229E.

The J segment lost 7 bases and the V segment lost 0 bases, leaving 11 bases of the junction unmatched. The CDR3 loop spans 15 amino acids. Germline CDR1 is DFQATT and CDR2 is SNEGSKA (reference sequence). Indicated treatment: approximately 9-day PBMC culture with coronavirus spike peptide pools or control peptides (ViraFEST assay). The collection of CD4+ T cells from the unexposed donor took place before the COVID-19 pandemic (2011-2018). For ViraFEST, peptide pools expanded antigen-specific T cells, after which the TCRs were sequenced. Turning to this clonotype: Its antigen is undetermined.

At the Johns Hopkins FTIC core, DNA taken from cultured CD4+ T cells was sequenced by way of the Oncomine TCR Beta short-read assay. Researchers extracted genomic DNA from CD4+ T cells that had been cultured. TCRdb used MiXCR to reprocess the PCR reads, holding one entry per CDR3 protein. The sample holds more than 10,000 distinct CDR3 sequences, 35% to 40% seen once. This chain links TRBV20-1 with TRBJ2-7; 8 nucleotides align to TRBD1. The sequencing sample was made of CD4+ T cells from blood, cultured in vitro. The clonotype was recovered from a human donor in good health. CDR3 sequence reads: CSARDPDRVWREQYF. The CDR3 DNA reads as TGCAGTGCTAGAGATCCGGACAGGGTTTGGAGGGAGCAGTACTTC.